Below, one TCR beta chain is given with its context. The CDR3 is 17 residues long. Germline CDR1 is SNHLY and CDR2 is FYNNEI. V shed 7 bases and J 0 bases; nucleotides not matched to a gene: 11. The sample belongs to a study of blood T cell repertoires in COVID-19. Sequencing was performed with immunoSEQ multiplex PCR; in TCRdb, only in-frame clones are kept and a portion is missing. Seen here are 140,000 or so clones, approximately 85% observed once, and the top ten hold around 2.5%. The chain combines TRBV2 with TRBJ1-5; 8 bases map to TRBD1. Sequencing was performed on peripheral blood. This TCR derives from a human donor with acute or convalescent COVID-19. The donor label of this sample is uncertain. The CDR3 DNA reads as TGTGCCAGCAAGGGTACTGCCAGGGGGCTTAGCAATCAGCCCCAGCATTTT. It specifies CASKGTARGLSNQPQHF. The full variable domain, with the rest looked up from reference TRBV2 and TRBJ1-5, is EPEVTQTPSHQVTQMGQEVILRCVPISNHLYFYWYRQILGQKVEFLVSFYNNEISEKSEIFDDQFSVERPDGSNFTLKIRSTKLEDSAMYFCASKGTARGLSNQPQHFGDGTRLSIL.